This T cell receptor beta chain emerged from a study of tissue T cells after allogeneic stem cell transplantation. Study-level results: Within patients, tissue anatomy strongly shaped TCR repertoire composition.

This clone has just a few counts. The antigen is unknown. The genes and germline here are from mouse. The read is 1 residue too short to cover the CDR3 end, so that end is filled in from the germline J gene. The sample's time point: mouse harvest day 7 after allogeneic transplant. The graft held 10^6 splenic CD5+ T cells and 10^7 T-cell-depleted bone marrow cells. B6 (H2b) cells into BALB/c (H2d) mice; tissues taken at day 7 or 14. The table came from immunoSEQ multiplex PCR; TCRdb's copy has only in-frame clones and leaves some out. The data contain around 7,500 clones, 40% to 60% of them singletons. From germline, CDR1 is SGHND and CDR2 FRSKSL. This CDR3 has 12 amino acids. V lost 2 bases and J lost 7, with 9 bases in between.

The clonotype comes from a female BALB/c mouse given C57BL/6 T cells with graft-versus-host disease after an allogeneic hematopoietic cell transplant. The sequenced material came from gut tissue. The chain joins TRBV15 to TRBJ2-7, with D tentatively TRBD1 or TRBD2 (5 bases each). The chain's CDR3 is CASSLKGREQYF. The part of the CDR3 DNA that was read is TGTGCCAGCAGTTTAAAGGGGCGAGAACAGTAC.